This T cell receptor (beta chain) came from a study of tumor-infiltrating lymphocytes in localized non-small cell lung cancer. Study at large: Several tumor histologies, both smoking statuses, and some post-neoadjuvant chemotherapy samples were included.

The CDR3 is made up of 13 amino acids. With 6 bases clipped from V and 6 bases from J, the junction kept 6 bases outside the gene matches. The germline CDR1 and CDR2 sequences are SQVTM and ANQGSEA. TCRdb's table, derived via immunoSEQ multiplex PCR, lists solely in-frame clones and lacks some. Of approximately 9,500 clones listed, 55% to 75% are singletons. For this clone: Its antigen is unknown.

Study findings and constraints: Different pieces of the same tissue were used for each assay.

The sequence was obtained from a human donor with non-small cell lung cancer. V gene TRBV29-1 combines with J gene TRBJ2-2; 8 nucleotides line up with TRBD1. The sequencing sample was made of lung tumor tissue. The CDR3 region is CSVQSTGAGELFF. The CDR3 DNA sequence: TGCAGCGTCCAATCGACAGGGGCCGGGGAGCTGTTTTTT.